The table lists the clone carrying this T cell receptor beta chain with a count of one. The data belong to a study of CD8+ T cells in alopecia areata. On the study more broadly: Treated patients were dosed with oral tofacitinib, taking 5 to 10 mg twice daily. The protocol delivered tofacitinib for 6 to 18 months, then withdrew it for 6 months.

Germline values: CDR1 SNHLY, CDR2 FYNNEI. V dropped 0 bases and J dropped 7 bases, with 13 bases sitting between them. The length of the CDR3 is 15 residues. RNA, once extracted, was reverse transcribed into cDNA for use as the sequencing template. Some clones are missing from TCRdb's copy, which holds only in-frame ones; the method was immunoSEQ multiplex PCR. The data show 110,000 to 150,000 clones, with 58% seen just once and under 8% held by the top ten. Lesional scalp punch biopsies and peripheral blood were collected from alopecia areata patients. The input for sequencing was CD4+ T cells sorted from blood, taken at week 0. The J gene is TRBJ1-5, the V gene TRBV2, with D possibly being TRBD1 (5 bases). The TCR sequence derives from a human donor with alopecia areata. CDR3 amino acids: CASSEASGGQQPQHF. The DNA of the CDR3 is TGTGCCAGCAGTGAAGCTTCGGGGGGTCAACAGCCCCAGCATTTT. Filled out from reference TRBV2 and TRBJ1-5, the complete variable domain reads EPEVTQTPSHQVTQMGQEVILRCVPISNHLYFYWYRQILGQKVEFLVSFYNNEISEKSEIFDDQFSVERPDGSNFTLKIRSTKLEDSAMYFCASSEASGGQQPQHFGDGTRLSIL.